The rows below give T cell receptor beta chains drawn from one sample of a study of blood T cell repertoires in COVID-19. Libraries were prepared by immunoSEQ multiplex PCR; TCRdb keeps only in-frame clonotypes and omits some of them. Counted here are approximately 140,000 clones, roughly 88% occurring once; the ten biggest clones make up about 28%. Sequenced: peripheral blood. The receptors were sampled from a human donor in a cohort sampled during active COVID-19. CDR3s include the opening cysteine and the closing phenylalanine or tryptophan. The D gene is left open where the match is weak. Clone size is not always given. Where it is, it says once, few, many or a class for expanded clones.

>-|TRBV5-1|TRBJ1-1|TRBD1
TGCGCCAGCAGCTTCCGACAGGGGGCGAACACTGAAGCTTTCTTT
CASSFRQGANTEAFF
>-|TRBV4-2|TRBJ1-3|-
TGTGCCAGCAGCCAATCCGGGGCTGGAAACACCATATATTTT
CASSQSGAGNTIYF
>-|TRBV7-2|TRBJ1-1|-
TGTGCCAGCAGCTATGGGCGCATCAACACTGAAGCTTTCTTT
CASSYGRINTEAFF
>-|TRBV10-3|TRBJ2-5|TRBD1
TGTGCCGCCGGGACAGCAGAGGTGGAGACCCAGTACTTC
CAAGTAEVETQYF
>-|TRBV7-3|TRBJ1-3|-
TGTGCCAGCAGCTTAAATCCCGGGGGGGCTCCGGGTGGGAACACCATATATTTT
CASSLNPGGAPGGNTIYF
>-|TRBV7-2|TRBJ1-2|TRBD1
TGTGCCAGCAGCGAAGACCAGGGGACAGGGCATGGCTACACCTTC
CASSEDQGTGHGYTF
>once|TRBV9|TRBJ1-5|-
TGTGCCAGCAGCGTAGGGGGAGAACCCAATCAGCCCCAGCATTTT
CASSVGGEPNQPQHF
>-|TRBV27|TRBJ2-1|TRBD2
TGTGCCAGCAGTTTATCCCCCCTCCTAGCGGGGGCCGGGGAGCAGTTCTTC
CASSLSPLLAGAGEQFF
>-|TRBV11-2|TRBJ1-4|-
TGTGCCAGCAGCTTTTCCGGGCGGGGTGAAAAACTGTTTTTT
CASSFSGRGEKLFF
>-|TRBV7-9|TRBJ1-2|-
TGTGCCAGCAGCTTAGAAGGACAAACTGGCTACACCTTC
CASSLEGQTGYTF
>-|TRBV4-1|TRBJ1-2|-
TGCGCCAGCAGCCAAGCCGGGAGCTATTATGGCTACACCTTC
CASSQAGSYYGYTF
>-|TRBV30|TRBJ2-1|TRBD2
TGTGCCTGGAGTCTCCCGGGACTAGCCTTCTACAATGAGCAGTTCTTC
CAWSLPGLAFYNEQFF
>-|TRBV29-1|TRBJ2-5|-
TGCAGCGTTGTAGGAGAGACAGTAGTCGGGGAGACCCAGTACTTC
CSVVGETVVGETQYF
>-|TRBV4-1|TRBJ2-3|-
TGCGCCAGCAGCCAAGCGGACAGAGATACGCAGTATTTT
CASSQADRDTQYF
>-|TRBV6-5|TRBJ2-7|-
TGTGCCAGCAGTTACTCGGCAGGGACACCCTACGAGCAGTACTTC
CASSYSAGTPYEQYF
>-|TRBV5-1|TRBJ1-2|-
TGCGCCAGCAGCTTATCCCTCTCGAACTCTGGCTACACCTTC
CASSLSLSNSGYTF
>-|TRBV5-4|TRBJ2-7|TRBD2
TGTGCCAGCAGTCCCGGGACTAGCGGGGTCTCCTCCTACGAGCAGTACTTC
CASSPGTSGVSSYEQYF
>once|TRBV5-4|TRBJ1-2|TRBD1
TGTGCCAGCAGCGGGGGGGCGTCCCAGGGGGCCGGCTACACCTTC
CASSGGASQGAGYTF
>-|TRBV7-9|TRBJ1-2|-
TGTGCCAGCAGCTTAGCTCGCGGGCAGGGGTCGGTATTCTATGGCTACACCTTC
CASSLARGQGSVFYGYTF
>-|TRBV4-3|TRBJ1-5|-
TGCGCCAGCAGCCCCCGAGAGGGCAGGCTTGAGGCCCAGCATTTT
CASSPREGRLEAQHF
>-|TRBV2|TRBJ1-5|-
TGTGCCAGCAGTGAAGTAACAGGGTCGAAACAGCCCCAGCATTTT
CASSEVTGSKQPQHF
>-|TRBV6-6|TRBJ1-1|TRBD1
TGTGCCAGCAGCCCCCGGGGGCGGACAGGGCACACTGAAGCTTTCTTT
CASSPRGRTGHTEAFF
>-|TRBV7-9|TRBJ2-5|-
TGTGCCAGCAGCTCCAGGGGGGCCCTGGAGACCCAGTACTTC
CASSSRGALETQYF
>-|TRBV5-4|TRBJ2-3|TRBD2
TGTGCCAGCAGCCCGACTAGCGGGGGGGAGGCGCAGTATTTT
CASSPTSGGEAQYF
>-|TRBV29-1|TRBJ1-2|TRBD1
TGCAGCGTCAGGGGGAACTATGGCTACACCTTC
CSVRGNYGYTF
>-|TRBV5-1|TRBJ1-5|-
TGCGCCAGCAGCCCGAGCTTCTATAGCAATCAGCCCCAGCATTTT
CASSPSFYSNQPQHF
>-|TRBV12-3/TRBV12-4|TRBJ2-4|TRBD2
TGTGCCAGCAGTGCGGGACTAGCTGTTCAGTACTTC
CASSAGLAVQYF
>-|TRBV2|TRBJ1-6|TRBD1
TGTGCCAGCAACGGACAGGGACTTTCACCCCTCCACTTT
CASNGQGLSPLHF
>once|TRBV3-1/TRBV3-2|TRBJ2-3|-
TGTGCCAGCAGCCATTGGGGGGGAGCAGGACAGACAGATACGCAGTATTTT
CASSHWGGAGQTDTQYF
>-|TRBV10-3|TRBJ1-2|-
TGTGCCATCAGTGAGACAGGGTTGATCAATGGCTACACCTTC
CAISETGLINGYTF
>few|TRBV7-9|TRBJ1-2|-
TGTGCCAGCACCTGGAACAGCTATGGCTACACCTTC
CASTWNSYGYTF
>-|TRBV7-3|TRBJ2-2|-
TGTGCCAGCAGCTTTGGGTCTAGCGTGAACACCGGGGAGCTGTTTTTT
CASSFGSSVNTGELFF
>-|TRBV9|TRBJ1-1|-
TGTGCCAGCAGCGGAACAGCGGGGGAAGCTTTCTTT
CASSGTAGEAFF
>-|TRBV19|TRBJ1-6|TRBD1
TGTGCCAGTAGTCGAGGGACAGGATCCTCCTATAATTCACCCCTCCACTTT
CASSRGTGSSYNSPLHF
>-|TRBV3-1/TRBV3-2|TRBJ2-3|TRBD2
TGTGCCAGCAGCCGCCGACTAGCGGGGGCCACAGATACGCAGTATTTT
CASSRRLAGATDTQYF
>-|TRBV4-1|TRBJ1-6|TRBD1
TGCGCCAGCAGCCCCGGGACAGAAGCCTATAATTCACCCCTCCACTTT
CASSPGTEAYNSPLHF
>-|TRBV5-6|TRBJ2-7|TRBD1
TGTGCCAGCAGCTCGGACAGGGGGAGGTACGAGCAGTACTTC
CASSSDRGRYEQYF
>-|TRBV29-1|TRBJ2-5|TRBD1
TGCAGCGTTGCGGCAGGGGGCGGTGAGACCCAGTACTTC
CSVAAGGGETQYF
>-|TRBV7-9|TRBJ1-1|-
TGTGCCAGCAGCTACCTGGGGCCGGGGAACACTGAAGCTTTCTTT
CASSYLGPGNTEAFF
>-|TRBV6-5|TRBJ1-2|-
TGTGCCAGCGCCGCGGACCCCCCGGGATATGGCTACACCTTC
CASAADPPGYGYTF
>-|TRBV5-1|TRBJ2-2|-
TGCGCCAGCAGCTTGGTGGGGGCCACAGGGCCGAACACCGGGGAGCTGTTTTTT
CASSLVGATGPNTGELFF
>-|TRBV10-3|TRBJ2-7|-
TGTGCCATCAGTGAGTTTATGGAGCAGTACTTC
CAISEFMEQYF
>-|TRBV4-3|TRBJ2-5|-
TGCGCCAGCAGCCAAGACGTTGGGAGTTCGGAGACCCAGTACTTC
CASSQDVGSSETQYF
>-|TRBV21-1|TRBJ2-4|-
TGTGCCAGCAGCCGAGGCCGGGTGGCCAAAAACATTCAGTACTTC
CASSRGRVAKNIQYF
>-|TRBV27|TRBJ2-1|TRBD2
TGTGCCAGCAGTCCGGGACTATACAATGAGCAGTTCTTC
CASSPGLYNEQFF
>once|TRBV4-2|TRBJ1-1|-
TGTGCCAGCAGCCAAGAGCAGCGGGGACCCCAGAACACTGAAGCTTTCTTT
CASSQEQRGPQNTEAFF
>-|TRBV5-1|TRBJ2-5|TRBD1
TGCGCCAGCAGCCCGGGGACAGGGGGTGGAGAGACCCAGTACTTC
CASSPGTGGGETQYF
>-|TRBV7-9|TRBJ1-3|TRBD1
TGTGCCAGCAGCCTGGGACAGGGAAACACCATATATTTT
CASSLGQGNTIYF
>-|TRBV27|TRBJ1-5|TRBD1
TGTGCCAGCAGTTTATGGGGACAGGGCAATCAGCCCCAGCATTTT
CASSLWGQGNQPQHF
>-|TRBV29-1|TRBJ2-1|-
TGCAGCGTTCTTACAGGGAGCAATGAGCAGTTCTTC
CSVLTGSNEQFF
>-|TRBV6-6|TRBJ2-1|TRBD1
TGTGCCAGCAGTTACCGGGACAGGGGAATCGGGCAGTTCTTC
CASSYRDRGIGQFF
>-|TRBV4-1|TRBJ2-7|TRBD2
TGCGCCAGCAGCCTCCGGGGGGGATACTACGAGCAGTACTTC
CASSLRGGYYEQYF
>-|TRBV5-5|TRBJ2-7|-
TGTGCCAGCAGCTTTCCTCCGGGACACGTCAGCTCCTACGAGCAGTACTTC
CASSFPPGHVSSYEQYF
>-|TRBV2|TRBJ2-7|TRBD1
TGTGCCAGCAGTGAAGGGGACAGCCTCTCCTACGAGCAGTACTTC
CASSEGDSLSYEQYF
>-|TRBV9|TRBJ1-2|TRBD1
TGTGCCAGCAGCTTCCGACAGGGGGCTAACTATGGCTACACCTTC
CASSFRQGANYGYTF